This T cell receptor (beta chain) was captured by sequencing in a study of cytomegalovirus exposure and HLA in healthy donors (dated by TCRdb to about 2017). For the study in its entirety: An earlier analysis of under 600 of the donors reported 250 to 300 Gb of sequence data and around 110 million unique TCR beta sequences from roughly 200 million T cells. Roughly 5 DR-DQ haplotypes were treated as single units for association and clustering because of strong linkage in the cohort. Every repertoire in the discovery cohort had been generated on one and the same sequencing platform. A separate validation cohort of 100 to 150 different subjects was used in addition to the 666-subject first cohort. An earlier analysis of 587 of the donors used high-throughput TCR beta sequencing to judge whether each TCR beta V gene segment behaved as functional or pseudogenic. HLA typing included class I and class II loci at four-digit resolution. The genetic ancestry cluster associated with self-reported Caucasian donors included around four fifths of the approximately 430 genotyped donors. Rather than using new phenotypic data, the later analysis identified candidate immune exposures from TCR beta sequences and from how often those sequences occurred across donors. About 280 gigabases of sequencing data and about 92 million unique TCR sequences made up an early release that covered around 640 HLA-typed donors. A later analysis re-examined previously published TCR beta repertoires from just over 650 donors and added high-resolution HLA genotyping to investigate patterns of TCR occurrence. The study was designed to test whether signatures of past pathogen exposure could be identified by cataloging public T cell receptors. Donor age, sex, ethnicity and CMV serostatus were collected together with the repertoire data. Among almost 400 genotyped donors of the cohort, an average of around 240,000 unique TCR beta nucleotide sequences were sequenced per donor, 15% to 20% of them non-productive. In a later genetic analysis, genome-wide SNP genotypes for 398 of the 666 donors were used, and that subset was treated as a discovery cohort. To predict cytomegalovirus infection status, the study combined high-throughput TCR immunosequencing, statistical association of individual TCRs with disease status, and machine learning. The T cell repertoires of several hundred subjects were profiled by immunosequencing and related to cytomegalovirus serostatus. The number of typed donors differed by locus: about 620-640 for A, B, C, DRB1 and DQB1; 500 to 550 for DQA1; roughly 600 for DPA1; and roughly 470 for DPB1.

In this sample, this clone turned up a few times. This clone's antigen is unknown. Per-base qualities were not stored, and no clone one base away is much larger. According to the germline V gene (reference sequence), CDR1 reads SEHNR and CDR2 reads FQNEAQ. The CDR3 covers 13 residues, taking in both the cysteine and the phenylalanine. Only the CDR3 region is kept as DNA, spanning 39 bases read in frame from base 1. Trimming accounts for 4 bases at V and 5 bases at J, while the number of junction bases matched to no gene is 0. The method behind the library was the immunoSEQ multiplex PCR assay. The multiplex PCR relied on a mix of 60 forward primers for TCR Vbeta segments and 13 reverse primers for TCR Jbeta segments. The CDR3 region of rearranged TCR beta genes was amplified from genomic DNA with a multiplex PCR assay. The Illumina HiSeq System was used to sequence the amplified TCR beta libraries as 87-base-pair reads. The authors' pipeline ran thus. A later analysis counted about 80 million unique TCR beta chains across the 666 repertoires, and roughly 9.9 million of these chains were shared by at least two donors. Raw reads were error-corrected and collapsed into unique sequences with a nearest-neighbor algorithm that merged closely related sequences to remove PCR and sequencing errors. V, D and J gene segments were assigned by aligning CDR3 sequences to IMGT reference sequences. For a sequence to be retained, a match of at least six nucleotides was required to both a V gene segment and a J gene segment. A rearrangement was called productive if the CDR3 had no stop codons and remained in frame with V and J, and every other rearrangement was called non-productive. CDR3 was defined by IMGT convention, running from the second conserved V-encoded cysteine to the conserved J-encoded phenylalanine. Sequences without an unambiguous match to a single V gene segment were excluded from the earlier analysis of approximately 560 of the donors. An earlier analysis of about 590 of the donors classified V segments as functional when productive rearrangements were above 56.7% and as segregating when the standard deviation between donors was above 5%. A statistical classification framework was built to diagnose cytomegalovirus status from the catalog of TCR beta chain sequences. V and J gene assignment, in a later analysis, came from comparing TCR nucleotide sequences with IMGT/GENE-DB human TR gene sequences. Using the TCRdist pipeline, a later analysis assigned CDR3 sequences along with most-parsimonious VDJ recombination scenarios. In a later analysis, every TCR beta chain was defined by the combination of its CDR3 amino acid sequence and its V-gene family, and reads without a unique V-gene family were dropped. A later analysis removed nearly 600 highly shared, low-generation-probability nucleotide sequences to deal with suspected cross-contamination and a sequencing artifact. In a later analysis, a clonal expansion index for each public chain was calculated from normalized within-repertoire ranks of inferred template counts. Generation probabilities in a later analysis came from a VDJ recombination model fitted to out-of-frame rearrangements, and those results were checked against IGoR. In a later analysis, hypergeometric tests were used to score TCR-TCR, TCR-HLA and TCR-CMV co-occurrence, with a repertoire-size bias correction applied to TCR pairs. To estimate false discovery rates, a later analysis permuted the HLA or CMV assignments 20 times. In a later analysis, co-occurring TCRs were grouped using DBSCAN, with TCRdist sequence similarity added in when clustering inside HLA-allele-positive subsets. For co-occurrence clustering, repertoires with fewer than 30,000 or more than 120,000 public chains were excluded, along with five repertoires with anomalous nucleotide sharing. Here the immuneACCESS table is served through TCRdb, limited to in-frame sequences with V and J called. Missing clones are a known gap in these copies; in checked studies unresolved V genes cover under half, and the rest lacks a known reason. Clonal size and the V and J genes are those of that table, whereas D and trimming came from the DNA. The sample profile shows 100,000 to 150,000 clones; 81% of them were found once. The ten largest make up about 1.8% of the sample.

What the research found in general, with its limitations: Because counts were too low, about 18 rarely observed V segments, including chromosome 9 orphons, were excluded from the earlier analysis of under 650 of the donors. According to the authors, the approach could potentially be generalized to other disease states and immunological phenotypes. Compared with the roughly 700-donor mean, donors in an Asian-associated ancestry cluster had fewer N-insertions in productive TCRs, according to a later genetic analysis. Correlated functional status among segregating V segments might be attributable to linkage disequilibrium, but an unknown experimental factor could not be ruled out. Strong co-occurrence of HLA alleles, especially DR and DQ, made assigning TCR associations to individual alleles difficult. A further reported finding was that TCR beta sequences accurately predicted the HLA-A and HLA-B alleles for most subjects in the first cohort. This cohort had only TCR beta chains sequenced, and the lack of alpha or paired-chain data limited which features could be detected. In an earlier analysis of approximately 600 of the donors, most TCR beta V segments were observed in productive rearrangements about 87% or about 30% of the time, broadly matching IMGT annotations. Most TCR sequences were seen in very few donors, while some public TCRs were found in many individuals. In a later analysis, TCR association rates were found to vary across HLA loci, with the most associated TCRs seen for DRB1 alleles and the fewest for HLA-C alleles. Three of the identified cytomegalovirus-associated TCR beta chains were confirmed in vitro to be specific for cytomegalovirus antigens. At a false discovery rate of 0.05, a later analysis linked 15,000 to 20,000 TCR beta sequences to specific HLA alleles. The sequencing pipeline was judged likely to have produced a cluster of highly shared sequence variants as a technical artifact. In the study, roughly 160 TCR beta chains were listed as associated with cytomegalovirus. In a later analysis, most CMV-associated TCR beta chains were found to appear HLA-restricted, with HLA associations seemingly driven largely by CMV exposure. Immune exposure information for the cohort was limited to CMV serostatus. Some IMGT-functional V segments, including TRBV6-2 and TRBV6-3, could not be told apart with the 87-base-pair reads, so those segments were excluded. V-gene and J-gene trimming of TCR beta chains was associated with a missense DCLRE1C variant in a later genetic analysis, and the association was replicated in an independent cohort. Sequencing depth was assumed to be roughly uniform across donors in the presence/absence analyses, though that assumption may not hold. A later analysis reported that several top co-occurrence clusters appeared linked to parvovirus B19, influenza, CMV and Epstein-Barr virus. Because HLA typing was missing for some donors at each locus, association tests included only the typed subset. A later analysis found that HLA-associated TCR beta chains were more clonally expanded and had lower generation probabilities than equally common non-associated chains. The classifier was reported to diagnose cytomegalovirus status with high specificity and sensitivity in both the original cohort and the validation cohort.

The cohort comprised 670 or so healthy bone marrow donors. All cohort members were sampled while nominally healthy, although unrecorded immune exposures were likely present. The donor was CMV seronegative and was included in the group of a few hundred seronegative cohort members. Each donor provided a peripheral blood sample, and peripheral blood mononuclear cells were used for TCR beta sequencing. Genomic DNA was extracted from the blood cell samples with the Qiagen DNeasy Blood Extraction Kit. This receptor was identified in a man younger than 35 in good health and CMV-seronegative. Source material: PBMCs. The V and J segments used are TRBV7-9 and TRBJ1-5; 9 middle bases align to TRBD1. The CDR3 region reads CASSWTGDQPQHF. The sequenced DNA: TGTGCCAGCAGCTGGACAGGGGATCAGCCCCAGCATTTT.